The next 21 T cell receptor beta chains were all read from a single sample in a study of blood T cells in healthy people across ages. The authors ran a second PCR of roughly 6 to 12 cycles using a sample-barcoded 5' primer and a J-beta primer mix. In TCRdb, the 5' RACE reads were re-called with MiXCR into one record per CDR3 protein. The data hold 550,000 to 800,000 distinct CDR3 sequences, with less than 40% observed a single time. Sequences were obtained from blood. These receptors were taken from a woman older than 75 in good health.

This clonotype was recorded at least ten times. V and J are TRBV7-8 and TRBJ1-2; D call uncertain. Germline V CDR1 and CDR2: SGHVS, FQNEAQ. The CDR3 is made up of 14 amino acids. Trimming cost V 5 bases and J 1 base, with 11 bases left between them. The CDR3 sequence: CASSPPGFNYGYTF. CDR3 DNA sequence: TGTGCCAGCAGCCCACCGGGATTTAACTATGGCTACACCTTC.

V usage is TRBV6-6 and J usage is TRBJ1-6, with D hard to call. Per germline, CDR1 MNHNY and CDR2 SVGAGI (reference sequence). The CDR3 extends over 13 amino acids. The V end lost 7 bases, the J end lost 10 bases, and 14 bases lay between the germline ends. CDR3 bases: TGTGCCAGCATTAACGCTGGGTTATCACCCCTCCACTTT. The encoded protein is CASINAGLSPLHF.

This clonotype was picked up many times. The rearrangement joins TRBV28 to TRBJ2-1; no definite D call. From germline, CDR1 is MDHEN and CDR2 SYDVKM. V lost 6 bases to trimming and J lost 0 bases, with 6 bases between them. The CDR3 consists of 13 residues. CDR3 region: CASRLLSYNEQFF. CDR3 nucleotides: TGTGCCAGCAGACTACTCTCCTACAATGAGCAGTTCTTC.

V usage is TRBV27 and J usage is TRBJ2-1; no definite D call. Trimming stripped 5 bases from V and 0 bases from J, with 14 bases between. Germline V gene lookup returns CDR1 MNHEY and CDR2 SMNVEV (reference sequence). The CDR3 contains 16 residues. Here the CDR3 DNA reads TGTGCCAGCAGTCCGATCGACCCAAGCTCCTACAATGAGCAGTTCTTC. As protein: CASSPIDPSSYNEQFF.

The V gene is TRBV28, the J gene TRBJ2-5; 11 nucleotides line up with TRBD2. Germline V gene lookup returns CDR1 MDHEN and CDR2 SYDVKM. The CDR3 spans 17 residues. With V trimmed by 0 bases and J by 5 bases, 8 bases remained unmatched. This CDR3 reads CASSLWGSGGAGETQYF. The DNA for the CDR3 is TGTGCCAGCAGTTTATGGGGTAGCGGGGGGGCCGGGGAGACCCAGTACTTC.

This clonotype came up many times. The rearrangement joins TRBV5-6 to TRBJ2-1; D remains unclear. V lost 4 bases, J lost 3 bases, and 14 bases lay in between. The CDR3 runs to 15 residues. In germline, CDR1 is SGHDT, CDR2 YYEEEE. DNA of the CDR3: TGTGCCAGCAGCCCATACATGGATTTCTACAATGAGCAGTTCTTC. It is translated as CASSPYMDFYNEQFF. Filled out from reference TRBV5-6 and TRBJ2-1, the complete variable domain reads DAGVTQSPTHLIKTRGQQVTLRCSPKSGHDTVSWYQQALGQGPQFIFQYYEEEERQRGNFPDRFSGHQFPNYSSELNVNALLLGDSALYLCASSPYMDFYNEQFFGPGTRLTVL.

This clonotype was detected once. It may be a read error: a sequence one base away is much more abundant. The chain couples TRBV7-9 to TRBJ2-1; 9 positions match TRBD1. The J segment lost 13 bases and the V segment lost 3 bases, leaving 13 bases of the junction unmatched. CDR1 SEHNR and CDR2 FQNEAQ come from the germline V gene (reference sequence). CDR3 length: 15 amino acids. The chain's CDR3 is CASSFGTGIQETQFF. The CDR3 DNA reads as TGTGCCAGCAGCTTCGGGACAGGGATCCAAGAGACCCAGTTCTTC. Filled out from reference TRBV7-9 and TRBJ2-1, the complete variable domain reads DTGVSQNPRHKITKRGQNVTFRCDPISEHNRLYWYRQTLGQGPEFLTYFQNEAQLEKSRLLSDRFSAERPKGSFSTLEIQRTEQGDSAMYLCASSFGTGIQETQFFGPGTRLTVL.

The V gene is TRBV7-9, the J gene TRBJ2-3, with 10 bases that match TRBD2. The germline V gene has CDR1 SEHNR and CDR2 FQNEAQ (reference sequence). This CDR3 has 15 amino acids. After removal of 5 bases from V and 9 bases from J, the junction contained 11 bases not matched to a gene. CDR3 nucleotide sequence: TGTGCCAGCAGCAGCGGGGGGGTCATACTAGAGACGCAGTATTTT. Amino acids: CASSSGGVILETQYF.

There are many counts of this clonotype. V usage is TRBV4-2 and J usage is TRBJ2-1, with TRBD2 matching over 8 bases. The CDR3 extends over 14 amino acids. CDR1 LGHNA and CDR2 YNFKEQ come from the germline V gene. The trim removed 1 base at V and 7 bases at J, leaving 3 bases unmatched. Written as DNA, the CDR3 is TGTGCCAGCAGCCAAGTTAGCGGGGTAAATGAGCAGTTCTTC. Its translation is CASSQVSGVNEQFF.

The chain couples TRBV27 to TRBJ2-7, with D possibly matching TRBD1 (6 bases). The V gene's germline CDR1 is MNHEY and CDR2 SMNVEV (reference sequence). Deletions cut 5 bases from V and 10 bases from J, with 12 bases between. The CDR3 extends over 11 amino acids. The chain's CDR3 is CASSTQGKQYF. DNA of the CDR3: TGTGCCAGCAGTACCCAGGGGAAACAGTACTTC.

In this sample, this clonotype turned up a few times. A read error may be the cause here, since a much bigger clone is one base away. This chain links TRBV29-1 with TRBJ2-5; no definite D call. Trimming removed 8 bases at V and 5 bases at J, with 21 bases between. This CDR3 has 14 amino acids. The germline V gene has CDR1 SQVTM and CDR2 ANQGSEA. Here the CDR3 DNA reads TGCAGCATTGGACCGTGGCCGACCGGGGAGACCCAGTACTTC. Its translation: CSIGPWPTGETQYF.

This clonotype appeared once. The CDR3 region is CATSDTGTGVNEQYF. The CDR3 region has the DNA TGTGCCACCAGTGATACCGGGACAGGGGTCAATGAGCAGTACTTC. This chain connects TRBV24-1 to TRBJ2-5; 10 positions agree with TRBD1. Per the germline V gene, CDR1 is KGHDR and CDR2 is SFDVKD. The length of the CDR3 is 15 residues. With V trimmed by 3 bases and J by 11 bases, 11 bases remained unmatched.

As to this clonotype: At one end, the junction sequence differs from germline, possibly due to a read error. The chain is built from TRBV4-2 and TRBJ2-3; no clear D. In germline, CDR1 is LGHNA, CDR2 YNFKEQ. CDR3 length: 13 amino acids. This CDR3 reads CTSSLTPLNTQYF. The CDR3 nucleotides read TGTACCAGCAGCCTCACTCCCCTCAATACGCAGTATTTT.

This clonotype has only one observation. The chain joins TRBV12-3 or TRBV12-4 to TRBJ2-3, with TRBD2 identical over 11 bases. V trimming: 3 bases; J trimming: 0 bases; junction bases outside the gene matches: 5. This CDR3 has 17 residues. CDR3 sequence: CASSFTLAGGSTDTQYF. The CDR3 DNA reads TGTGCCAGCAGTTTCACCCTAGCGGGGGGAAGCACAGATACGCAGTATTTT.

This clonotype was seen a few times. The chain uses TRBV29-1 and TRBJ1-2; D not resolved. V gave up 3 bases and J gave up 4 bases, with 12 bases separating them. The germline gives CDR1 SQVTM, CDR2 ANQGSEA. This CDR3 contains 13 residues. The CDR3 DNA reads as TGCAGCGTTGATAATGTCAGAAGCTATGGCTACACCTTC. Its translation is CSVDNVRSYGYTF.

This clonotype was observed at least ten times. The V gene is TRBV12-3 or TRBV12-4, the J gene TRBJ2-5; no reliable D call. CDR3 length: 12 amino acids. V lost 3 bases to trimming and J lost 5 bases, with 7 bases between them. CDR3 bases: TGTGCCAGCAGTTTCGACCGGGAGACCCAGTACTTC. Encoded protein: CASSFDRETQYF.

Note on this clonotype: This may come from a read error, since a much larger clone is one base off. The genes are TRBV5-1 and TRBJ1-6; D not certain. Germline CDR1 SGHRS, CDR2 YFSETQ. Trimming left V 1 base short and J 4 bases short, with 12 bases between. The CDR3 has 16 residues. The chain's CDR3 is CASSLKDFGYNSPLHF. CDR3 DNA sequence: TGCGCCAGCAGCTTGAAGGACTTTGGTTATAATTCACCCCTCCACTTT. Full variable domain (missing parts from reference TRBV5-1 and TRBJ1-6): KAGVTQTPRYLIKTRGQQVTLSCSPISGHRSVSWYQQTPGQGLQFLFEYFSETQRNKGNFPGRFSGRQFSNSRSEMNVSTLELGDSALYLCASSLKDFGYNSPLHFGNGTRLTVT.

The sample holds many counts of this clonotype. The genes are TRBV5-1 and TRBJ2-5, with unresolved D. The ends were cut back, 6 bases at V and 5 bases at J, with 8 bases in the middle. This CDR3 region has 11 residues. CDR1 and CDR2 from the germline V gene are SGHRS and YFSETQ. CDR3: CASTNWETQYF. The CDR3, as DNA: TGCGCCAGCACAAACTGGGAGACCCAGTACTTC. The whole variable domain, filled in from reference TRBV5-1 and TRBJ2-5, reads KAGVTQTPRYLIKTRGQQVTLSCSPISGHRSVSWYQQTPGQGLQFLFEYFSETQRNKGNFPGRFSGRQFSNSRSEMNVSTLELGDSALYLCASTNWETQYFGPGTRLLVL.

V gene TRBV7-9 combines with J gene TRBJ1-1; unclear D gene. This CDR3 has 17 residues. Trimming took 3 bases from V and 4 from J, leaving 21 bases between them. Germline V gives CDR1 SEHNR, CDR2 FQNEAQ (reference sequence). DNA of the CDR3: TGTGCCAGCAGCTTTTATTTCCGGGAGGGTTTTGGCACTGAAGCTTTCTTT. It codes for CASSFYFREGFGTEAFF.

The sample holds many counts of this clonotype. The chain links TRBV14 to TRBJ2-1; 11 bases align to TRBD2. The CDR3 loop spans 19 amino acids. The ends lost 2 bases at V and 8 bases at J; junction bases unmatched: 17. The V gene's germline CDR1 is SGHDN and CDR2 FVKESK. CDR3 residues: CASSQILAGGPSVGDEQFF. The CDR3 DNA sequence: TGTGCCAGCAGCCAAATATTAGCGGGGGGGCCCAGCGTCGGCGATGAGCAGTTCTTC.

This clonotype was seen many times. The chain uses TRBV29-1 and TRBJ2-5; D uncertain. Germline CDR1 reads SQVTM; CDR2 reads ANQGSEA. This CDR3 contains 13 residues. The V end lost 6 bases, the J end lost 5 bases, and 16 bases lay between the germline ends. Written as DNA, the CDR3 is TGCAGCGTCCGTCCCTGGTCAGAGGAGACCCAGTACTTC. It encodes CSVRPWSEETQYF.